One sample yielded the 26 T cell receptor beta chains listed below, sequenced in a study of T cell responses to AZD1222 COVID-19 vaccine. The assay was immunoSEQ multiplex PCR, and TCRdb's table has in-frame clones only and misses some. This repertoire shows 140,000 to 150,000 clones, around four fifths found once; its top ten account for around 4.1%. This specimen was peripheral blood, taken on day 0 of MenACWY control vaccination. These receptors all stem from an adult in good health.

This chain connects TRBV5-4 to TRBJ1-1, with D possibly TRBD1 on 5 matching bases. CDR1 and CDR2 from the germline V gene are SGHNT and YYREEE (reference sequence). The CDR3 totals 15 residues. The V end was cut by 0 bases, the J end by 1 base, with 10 bases between. The CDR3 sequence is CASSLGRGANTEAFF. In nucleotides, the CDR3 is TGTGCCAGCAGCTTGGGGCGGGGCGCGAACACTGAAGCTTTCTTT.

This rearrangement joins TRBV9 to TRBJ2-7, with TRBD1 matching over 8 bases. CDR1 is SGDLS, CDR2 YYNGEE, per germline. Trimming at V came to 4 bases and at J to 0 bases, leaving 3 bases not matched to a gene. This CDR3 comprises 14 residues. For the CDR3, the DNA is TGTGCCAGCAGCCGGGACAGGAGCTCCTACGAGCAGTACTTC. This translates into CASSRDRSSYEQYF.

This rearrangement joins TRBV27 to TRBJ1-2, with D possibly being TRBD1 (5 bases). Germline-derived CDR1 and CDR2 are MNHEY and SMNVEV (reference sequence). The germline V and J ends were trimmed by 5 bases and 4 bases, with 11 bases remaining between them. This CDR3 region has 13 residues. CDR3 sequence (DNA): TGTGCCAGCAGTGAAACAGGAAGCTATGGCTACACCTTC. It specifies CASSETGSYGYTF.

This chain connects TRBV19 to TRBJ1-5; TRBD1 might be the D (5 bases). The CDR3 runs 16 residues. The ends were cut back, 10 bases at V and 0 bases at J, with 19 bases in the middle. CDR1 is LNHDA, CDR2 SQIVND, per germline (reference sequence). The CDR3 loop reads CATGRRQPNSNQPQHF. The CDR3 nucleotides read TGTGCCACGGGTCGAAGACAGCCAAATAGCAATCAGCCCCAGCATTTT.

The rearrangement uses TRBV27 and TRBJ2-7; D might be TRBD1 (5 bases). The CDR3 contains 15 residues. Trimming took 2 bases from V and 3 from J, leaving 14 bases between them. CDR1 and CDR2 (germline): MNHEY, SMNVEV (reference sequence). CDR3 in amino acids: CASSLGAAFGYEQYF. Written as DNA, the CDR3 is TGTGCCAGCAGTTTAGGGGCAGCCTTTGGCTACGAGCAGTACTTC.

The rearrangement links TRBV5-6 to TRBJ2-3, with 9 bases lining up with TRBD2. Germline V gives CDR1 SGHDT, CDR2 YYEEEE. There are 16 residues in the CDR3. V was clipped by 6 bases and J by 2 bases; unmatched bases: 10. The CDR3 DNA follows: TGTGCCAGCACCCTAGCGGGGCCCACCTACACAGATACGCAGTATTTT. It translates to CASTLAGPTYTDTQYF.

The chain joins TRBV9 to TRBJ1-1, with D unclear. The V gene lost 0 bases and the J gene lost 2 bases, with 8 bases spanning the gap. Germline V gene sequence: CDR1 SGDLS, CDR2 YYNGEE. CDR3 size: 14 residues. The CDR3 spells CASSVAPDNTEAFF. CDR3 nucleotides: TGTGCCAGCAGCGTAGCCCCAGATAACACTGAAGCTTTCTTT.

J is TRBJ1-1 and V is TRBV18, with 9 bases matching TRBD1. The V segment lost 6 bases and the J segment 8 bases; nucleotides outside the gene matches: 10. The CDR3 loop spans 14 amino acids. In germline, CDR1 is KGHSH, CDR2 LQKENI. CDR3 in amino acids: CASSALGTGREAFF. The DNA of the CDR3 is TGTGCCAGCTCGGCCCTCGGGACAGGGCGGGAAGCTTTCTTT.

The chain uses TRBV6-5 and TRBJ1-2; TRBD1 might be the D (6 bases). CDR3 length: 14 amino acids. Trimming took off 6 bases at V and 11 bases at J, with 22 bases between the two ends. Per the germline V gene, CDR1 is MNHEY and CDR2 is SVGAGI. The CDR3 sequence is CASRNGQRHQGYTF. The CDR3 bases are TGTGCCAGCAGGAACGGACAGCGCCACCAGGGATACACCTTC.

This clone was detected a few times. This CDR3 is CASRREYNSNQPQHF. The CDR3 nucleotides read TGTGCCAGTAGGAGGGAATATAATAGCAATCAGCCCCAGCATTTT. The genes are TRBV19 and TRBJ1-5; no definite D call. The V gene's germline CDR1 is LNHDA and CDR2 SQIVND (reference sequence). Trimming removed 6 bases at V and 0 bases at J, with 12 bases between. The CDR3 contains 15 residues.

The chain carries TRBV7-9 and TRBJ1-1; D remains unclear. Germline CDR1 and CDR2: SEHNR and FQNEAQ (reference sequence). The CDR3 is 14 amino acids. Trimming stripped 2 bases from V and 1 base from J, with 8 bases between. The CDR3 reads CASSLFEQNTEAFF. CDR3 DNA sequence: TGTGCCAGCAGCTTATTTGAACAGAACACTGAAGCTTTCTTT.

The chain carries TRBV4-1 and TRBJ1-1; no clear D. Deletions cut 1 base from V and 1 base from J, with 10 bases between. The CDR3 is 15 amino acids. From germline, CDR1 is MGHRA and CDR2 YSYEKL. CDR3 sequence: CASSQVNRQNTEAFF. The CDR3 DNA sequence: TGCGCCAGCAGCCAAGTGAACAGACAGAACACTGAAGCTTTCTTT.

The J gene is TRBJ1-3, the V gene TRBV11-2, with D maybe TRBD1 (5 bases). V gave up 5 bases and J gave up 1 base, with 18 bases separating them. Germline V gene lookup returns CDR1 SGHAT and CDR2 FQNNGV. This CDR3 contains 17 residues. In DNA form, the CDR3 reads TGTGCCAGCAGCCTTCGGGGACGCAAAGGTTCTGGAAACACCATATATTTT. It codes for CASSLRGRKGSGNTIYF.

The rearrangement links TRBV18 to TRBJ1-6; D is uncertain. The CDR3 covers 15 residues. Germline V gives CDR1 KGHSH, CDR2 LQKENI. V was cut by 3 bases and J by 4 bases, with 10 bases left in between. The CDR3 spells CASSPGITYNSPLHF. The CDR3, as DNA: TGTGCCAGCTCACCGGGCATCACTTATAATTCACCCCTCCACTTT.

This rearrangement joins TRBV11-2 to TRBJ2-1; weak D call: TRBD2 (5 bases). The CDR3 is made up of 13 amino acids. Germline loops: CDR1 SGHAT, CDR2 FQNNGV. Trimming pared 0 bases from V and 12 bases from J, leaving 12 bases between. CDR3 nucleotide sequence: TGTGCCAGCAGCTTAGATGCGGGTTCCGTGCAGTTCTTC. This encodes CASSLDAGSVQFF. Variable domain in full (rest from reference TRBV11-2 and TRBJ2-1): EAGVAQSPRYKIIEKRQSVAFWCNPISGHATLYWYQQILGQGPKLLIQFQNNGVVDDSQLPKDRFSAERLKGVDSTLKIQPAKLEDSAVYLCASSLDAGSVQFFGPGTRLTVL.

Here the CDR3 reads CASSESRTGELFF. The CDR3 region has the DNA TGCGCCAGCAGTGAGTCGCGCACCGGGGAGCTGTTTTTT. The V gene is TRBV10-1, the J gene TRBJ2-2; no clear D gene. The CDR3 loop spans 13 amino acids. Germline-derived CDR1 and CDR2 are WNHNN and SYGVQD (reference sequence). Trimming took off 0 bases at V and 4 bases at J, with 3 bases between the two ends.

This clone came up many times. Other DNA sequences in the same sample also yield this CDR3. The chain joins TRBV11-1 to TRBJ1-6; TRBD1 might be the D (5 bases). The ends were cut back, 5 bases at V and 6 bases at J, with 17 bases in the middle. Germline V lookup: CDR1 SGHAT, CDR2 FQDESV (reference sequence). This CDR3 spans 16 amino acids. CDR3 sequence: CASSPRRGRANSPLHF. DNA of the CDR3: TGTGCCAGCAGCCCCCGGCGGGGACGGGCTAATTCACCCCTCCACTTT.

The rearrangement uses TRBV18 and TRBJ1-2, with D possibly TRBD1 on 6 matching bases. Germline V lookup: CDR1 KGHSH, CDR2 LQKENI. The V gene lost 3 bases and the J gene lost 7 bases, with 21 bases spanning the gap. The CDR3 has 16 residues. CDR3 residues: CASSPDSGTRRFGYTF. The CDR3 DNA sequence: TGTGCCAGCTCACCCGATTCCGGGACAAGAAGGTTTGGCTACACCTTC.

This chain uses TRBV15 with TRBJ1-1, with TRBD1 identical over 8 bases. The V gene's germline CDR1 is LNHNV and CDR2 YYDKDF (reference sequence). CDR3 length equals 16 residues. Trimming took 0 bases from V and 5 from J; bases not matched to a gene: 8. This CDR3 reads CATSRELGTGPTEAFF. The CDR3 DNA is TGTGCCACCAGCAGAGAACTTGGGACAGGACCTACTGAAGCTTTCTTT.

This clone was picked up a small number of times. The chain carries TRBV28 and TRBJ2-7; TRBD1 or TRBD2 may be the D gene (5 bases each). CDR3 size: 14 residues. Trimming cost V 5 bases and J 3 bases, with 14 bases left between them. The germline CDR1 and CDR2 sequences are MDHEN and SYDVKM. The DNA of the CDR3 is TGTGCCAGCAGTCCCCCGAGGGACCTCTACGAGCAGTACGTC. Amino acids: CASSPPRDLYEQYV.

The chain carries TRBV9 and TRBJ1-4, with D perhaps matching TRBD1 (5 bases). CDR1 SGDLS and CDR2 YYNGEE come from the germline V gene. Between the trimmed V and J ends, which lost 4 bases and 8 bases, there was a span of 18 bases. This CDR3 is built from 15 residues. CDR3 sequence reads: CASSPWGISGEKLFF. For the CDR3, the DNA is TGTGCCAGCAGCCCGTGGGGGATATCAGGAGAAAAACTGTTTTTT.

The rearrangement joins TRBV19 to TRBJ1-4; TRBD1 matches 7 bases. Germline V gene lookup returns CDR1 LNHDA and CDR2 SQIVND (reference sequence). Trimming cost V 5 bases and J 8 bases; bases outside gene matches: 5. This CDR3 spans 13 amino acids. CDR3 region: CASSPGTVEKLFF. The CDR3 nucleotides read TGTGCCAGTAGTCCCGGGACAGTCGAAAAACTGTTTTTT. Based on the CDR3 plus reference TRBV19 and TRBJ1-4, the full variable domain is DGGITQSPKYLFRKEGQNVTLSCEQNLNHDAMYWYRQDPGQGLRLIYYSQIVNDFQKGDIAEGYSVSREKKESFPLTVTSAQKNPTAFYLCASSPGTVEKLFFGSGTQLSVL.

The chain recombines TRBV6-5 with TRBJ1-2; 9 bases match TRBD1. Germline V CDR1 and CDR2: MNHEY, SVGAGI. This CDR3 region has 14 residues. The V and J ends lost 6 bases and 8 bases, in that order; junction bases with no gene match: 10. The CDR3 reads CASSRDREGVGYTF. The CDR3 bases are TGTGCCAGCAGCCGGGACAGGGAGGGGGTCGGCTACACCTTC.

The chain carries TRBV6-5 and TRBJ1-1, with 9 bases aligning to TRBD1. The ends lost 6 bases at V and 4 bases at J; junction bases unmatched: 9. Germline assignment: CDR1 MNHEY and CDR2 SVGAGI. CDR3 length equals 15 residues. In nucleotides, the CDR3 is TGTGCCAGCAGCTCCGGACAGGGGTTGAGCACTGAAGCTTTCTTT. Translated, it gives CASSSGQGLSTEAFF.

V is TRBV28 and J is TRBJ1-1; D is perhaps TRBD1 (6 bases). The V end lost 5 bases, the J end lost 4 bases, and 14 bases lay between the germline ends. The CDR3 spans 14 residues. Germline V lookup: CDR1 MDHEN, CDR2 SYDVKM. The CDR3 coding sequence is TGTGCCAGCAGTGGAGGGGGTTGGAGCACTGAAGCTTTCTTT. Protein product: CASSGGGWSTEAFF.

The chain joins TRBV12-3 or TRBV12-4 to TRBJ1-1, with D maybe TRBD1 (5 bases). The V end was cut by 5 bases, the J end by 4 bases, with 11 bases between. The CDR3 is 13 residues long. CDR3 sequence: CASSIRVGTEAFF. DNA for the CDR3: TGTGCCAGCAGTATCAGGGTGGGCACTGAAGCTTTCTTT.